Each of the 22 T cell receptor beta chains below was sequenced from the same sample in a study of cytomegalovirus exposure and HLA in healthy donors. A multiplex PCR was run with 60 Vbeta primers and 13 Jbeta primers. Libraries were prepared by immunoSEQ multiplex PCR; TCRdb keeps only in-frame clonotypes and omits some of them. Of some 150,000 clones listed, around 79% are singletons. The sequencing input was PBMCs. Receptors originate from a woman between 40 and 55 years old in good health and CMV-seropositive.

The chain has TRBV7-2 and TRBJ2-7; unclear D gene. Germline CDR1 SGHTA, CDR2 FQGNSA. The germline V and J ends were trimmed by 2 bases and 2 bases, with 4 bases remaining between them. This CDR3 has 12 amino acids. CDR3: CASSLQTYEQYF. The CDR3 DNA sequence: TGTGCCAGCAGCTTACAGACCTACGAGCAGTACTTC.

As to this clone: Since the CDR3 does not end with the conserved phenylalanine or tryptophan, this likely comes from a read error. No DNA is shown, since the ends of the CDR3 on it are uncertain; the CDR3 is the one TCRdb lists. The CDR3 reads CASSTTGQLC. The rearrangement uses TRBV6-5 and TRBJ1-3; TRBD1, the table's D call, was not compared with the DNA. Inclusive of both ends, the CDR3 amounts to 10 amino acids. CDR1 is MNHEY, CDR2 SVGAGI, per germline.

J is TRBJ2-1 and V is TRBV5-1; the match to TRBD2 covers 12 bases. This CDR3 region has 17 residues. V lost 0 bases and J lost 9; bases outside the gene matches: 10. Germline V CDR1 and CDR2: SGHRS, YFSETQ. This chain's CDR3 is CASSLGASGGASGEQFF. The CDR3 DNA reads as TGCGCCAGCAGCTTGGGAGCTAGCGGGGGGGCATCTGGTGAGCAGTTCTTC.

The chain has TRBV5-6 and TRBJ1-2; the match to TRBD1 covers 8 bases. Germline-derived CDR1 and CDR2 are SGHDT and YYEEEE. V was pared by 4 bases and J by 2 bases, with 10 bases of the junction left unmatched. The length of the CDR3 is 16 residues. CDR3 residues: CASSTDRAALNYGYTF. The CDR3 coding sequence is TGTGCCAGCAGCACGGACAGGGCCGCCTTAAACTATGGCTACACCTTC.

The V gene is TRBV29-1, the J gene TRBJ1-1, with TRBD1 matching over 7 bases. Trimming at V came to 8 bases and at J to 4 bases, leaving 7 bases not matched to a gene. Germline-derived CDR1 and CDR2 are SQVTM and ANQGSEA. The CDR3 runs 12 residues. The CDR3 DNA reads TGCAGCATAAAACAGGGGAGCACTGAAGCTTTCTTT. This gives the protein CSIKQGSTEAFF.

In this sample, this clone turned up a few times. V is TRBV21-1 and J is TRBJ1-3. TRBV21-1 is a listed pseudogene. The CDR3 contains 16 residues. The CDR3 spells CASSRRDGRVGNTIYF. The CDR3 DNA is TGTGCCAGCAGCAGGAGGGACGGACGGGTTGGAAACACCATATATTTT.

This chain joins TRBV18 and TRBJ2-3; D uncertain. Per the germline V gene, CDR1 is KGHSH and CDR2 is LQKENI. The CDR3 covers 13 residues. Deletions cut 6 bases from V and 0 bases from J, with 7 bases between. The CDR3 DNA follows: TGTGCCAGCTCGTCGACTAGCACAGATACGCAGTATTTT. Translated, it gives CASSSTSTDTQYF.

This chain uses TRBV4-1 with TRBJ2-1, with a possible D match to TRBD1 (6 bases). The CDR3 loop spans 15 amino acids. The germline gives CDR1 MGHRA, CDR2 YSYEKL. Deletions cut 1 base from V and 0 bases from J, with 7 bases between. The CDR3 region has the DNA TGCGCCAGCAGCCAAGCCAGGGGCTCCTACAATGAGCAGTTCTTC. This encodes CASSQARGSYNEQFF.

The chain couples TRBV7-2 to TRBJ2-6; 10 positions match TRBD1. Trimming cost V 3 bases and J 1 base; bases outside gene matches: 6. CDR1 is SGHTA and CDR2 is FQGNSA in the germline V gene. The CDR3 has 18 amino acids. The CDR3 region has the DNA TGTGCCAGCAGCTTGACCGGGACAGGGGTGTCTGGGGCCAACGTCCTGACTTTC. Its protein is CASSLTGTGVSGANVLTF.

DNA of the CDR3: TGTGCCAGCAGTGGGCCGGGACAGGGGGCCTATGGCTACACCTTC. Its protein product is CASSGPGQGAYGYTF. This chain uses TRBV6-5 with TRBJ1-2; 12 bases line up with TRBD1. Germline lookup yields CDR1 MNHEY and CDR2 SVGAGI. CDR3 length equals 15 residues. Trimming at V came to 5 bases and at J to 4 bases, leaving 5 bases not matched to a gene.

The CDR3: CASSYSDTSAFF. The CDR3 DNA follows: TGTGCCAGCAGTTACTCCGACACGAGCGCTTTCTTT. The gene calls are TRBV6-6 and TRBJ1-1; no definite D call. The V end was cut by 0 bases, the J end by 11 bases, with 10 bases between. Germline V lookup: CDR1 MNHNY, CDR2 SVGAGI (reference sequence). The CDR3 spans 12 residues.

The chain couples TRBV6-5 to TRBJ1-5; D not certain. The CDR3 covers 12 residues. The germline gives CDR1 MNHEY, CDR2 SVGAGI. V lost 6 bases and J lost 3, with 6 bases in between. The CDR3 coding sequence is TGTGCCAGCAGGGCAAACAATCAGCCCCAGCATTTT. It specifies CASRANNQPQHF.

In this sample, this clone turned up a few times. The chain recombines TRBV28 with TRBJ1-5; D uncertain. Germline CDR1 reads MDHEN; CDR2 reads SYDVKM. This CDR3 has 12 amino acids. Trimming stripped 7 bases from V and 9 bases from J, with 13 bases between. The CDR3 loop reads CASTNPRGPQHF. The CDR3 coding sequence is TGTGCCAGCACAAATCCGAGAGGGCCCCAGCATTTT.

V usage is TRBV27 and J usage is TRBJ1-1; no reliable D call. Germline CDR1 and CDR2: MNHEY and SMNVEV (reference sequence). Trimming cost V 3 bases and J 4 bases, with 12 bases left between them. CDR3 length: 14 amino acids. For the CDR3, the DNA is TGTGCCAGCAGTTTTTCGGGTTTGGGCACTGAAGCTTTCTTT. It codes for CASSFSGLGTEAFF.

This chain connects TRBV6-5 to TRBJ1-2; the D is unclear. V was trimmed by 6 bases and J by 1 base, leaving 15 bases between them. Germline CDR1 MNHEY, CDR2 SVGAGI. The CDR3 consists of 15 residues. CDR3 in amino acids: CASRQMARFNYGYTF. The DNA of the CDR3 is TGTGCCAGCAGACAAATGGCAAGATTTAACTATGGCTACACCTTC.

The DNA of the CDR3 is TGCGCCAGCAGCCAAGCTGGGGCGGGGACAGGGTTGACCCAGTACTTC. Encoded protein: CASSQAGAGTGLTQYF. The V call is TRBV4-1, the J call TRBJ2-5; 9 bases are a match to TRBD1. The junction had 10 bases not matched to a gene; V was cut back by 1 base and J by 7 bases. Germline V gives CDR1 MGHRA, CDR2 YSYEKL. There are 16 residues in the CDR3.

The count of this clone is one. The chain is built from TRBV9 and TRBJ1-4; the D is unclear. The CDR3 sequence is 15 residues long. Germline V gives CDR1 SGDLS, CDR2 YYNGEE. V was shortened by 3 bases and J by 8 bases, with 17 bases between the two germline ends. CDR3 nucleotides: TGTGCCAGCAGCGCACGACACGGGGAAAACGAAAAACTGTTTTTT. Translation: CASSARHGENEKLFF.

The V and J genes are TRBV5-1 and TRBJ2-7, with a possible D match to TRBD2 (5 bases). This CDR3 is 13 amino acids long. Germline V CDR1 and CDR2: SGHRS, YFSETQ. The V and J ends lost 2 bases and 7 bases respectively, with 13 bases between them. DNA of the CDR3: TGCGCCAGCAGCTTTGTGGCTAGCTTAGAGCAGTACTTC. Translation gives CASSFVASLEQYF. The full variable domain, in which reference TRBV5-1 and TRBJ2-7 provide the parts outside the CDR3, is KAGVTQTPRYLIKTRGQQVTLSCSPISGHRSVSWYQQTPGQGLQFLFEYFSETQRNKGNFPGRFSGRQFSNSRSEMNVSTLELGDSALYLCASSFVASLEQYFGPGTRLTVT.

The chain is built from TRBV10-1 and TRBJ2-5; 9 bases align to TRBD1. The CDR3 loop spans 15 amino acids. V shed 5 bases, J shed 0 bases, and the junction held 4 bases outside the gene matches. Germline CDR1 WNHNN, CDR2 SYGVQD (reference sequence). The CDR3 coding sequence is TGCGCCAGCAGTTCGGGACAGGGAAACCAAGAGACCCAGTACTTC. Translation: CASSSGQGNQETQYF.

The CDR3 is CASSPSGGRYNEQFF. As DNA, the CDR3 is TGCGCCAGCAGCCCCAGCGGCGGACGGTACAATGAGCAGTTCTTC. The rearrangement uses TRBV5-1 and TRBJ2-1; D is possibly TRBD2 (5 bases). The CDR3 is 15 residues long. The V end lost 4 bases, the J end lost 4 bases, and 15 bases lay between the germline ends. The germline V gene has CDR1 SGHRS and CDR2 YFSETQ.

This clone was observed a single time. V and J are TRBV14 and TRBJ2-4, with 10 bases that match TRBD1. The V gene's germline CDR1 is SGHDN and CDR2 FVKESK. The CDR3 spans 13 residues. The J segment lost 13 bases and the V segment lost 1 base, leaving 4 bases of the junction unmatched. The CDR3 region is CASSQASGQGQYF. The CDR3 bases are TGTGCCAGCAGCCAAGCTTCGGGACAGGGGCAGTACTTC.

The chain couples TRBV7-3 to TRBJ2-7, with 9 bases matching TRBD1. The trim removed 5 bases at V and 6 bases at J, leaving 5 bases unmatched. The CDR3 contains 13 residues. From germline, CDR1 is SGHTA and CDR2 FQGTGA. CDR3 in DNA: TGTGCCAGCAGCCAACGACAGGGGGGCGAGCAGTACTTC. Translating gives CASSQRQGGEQYF.